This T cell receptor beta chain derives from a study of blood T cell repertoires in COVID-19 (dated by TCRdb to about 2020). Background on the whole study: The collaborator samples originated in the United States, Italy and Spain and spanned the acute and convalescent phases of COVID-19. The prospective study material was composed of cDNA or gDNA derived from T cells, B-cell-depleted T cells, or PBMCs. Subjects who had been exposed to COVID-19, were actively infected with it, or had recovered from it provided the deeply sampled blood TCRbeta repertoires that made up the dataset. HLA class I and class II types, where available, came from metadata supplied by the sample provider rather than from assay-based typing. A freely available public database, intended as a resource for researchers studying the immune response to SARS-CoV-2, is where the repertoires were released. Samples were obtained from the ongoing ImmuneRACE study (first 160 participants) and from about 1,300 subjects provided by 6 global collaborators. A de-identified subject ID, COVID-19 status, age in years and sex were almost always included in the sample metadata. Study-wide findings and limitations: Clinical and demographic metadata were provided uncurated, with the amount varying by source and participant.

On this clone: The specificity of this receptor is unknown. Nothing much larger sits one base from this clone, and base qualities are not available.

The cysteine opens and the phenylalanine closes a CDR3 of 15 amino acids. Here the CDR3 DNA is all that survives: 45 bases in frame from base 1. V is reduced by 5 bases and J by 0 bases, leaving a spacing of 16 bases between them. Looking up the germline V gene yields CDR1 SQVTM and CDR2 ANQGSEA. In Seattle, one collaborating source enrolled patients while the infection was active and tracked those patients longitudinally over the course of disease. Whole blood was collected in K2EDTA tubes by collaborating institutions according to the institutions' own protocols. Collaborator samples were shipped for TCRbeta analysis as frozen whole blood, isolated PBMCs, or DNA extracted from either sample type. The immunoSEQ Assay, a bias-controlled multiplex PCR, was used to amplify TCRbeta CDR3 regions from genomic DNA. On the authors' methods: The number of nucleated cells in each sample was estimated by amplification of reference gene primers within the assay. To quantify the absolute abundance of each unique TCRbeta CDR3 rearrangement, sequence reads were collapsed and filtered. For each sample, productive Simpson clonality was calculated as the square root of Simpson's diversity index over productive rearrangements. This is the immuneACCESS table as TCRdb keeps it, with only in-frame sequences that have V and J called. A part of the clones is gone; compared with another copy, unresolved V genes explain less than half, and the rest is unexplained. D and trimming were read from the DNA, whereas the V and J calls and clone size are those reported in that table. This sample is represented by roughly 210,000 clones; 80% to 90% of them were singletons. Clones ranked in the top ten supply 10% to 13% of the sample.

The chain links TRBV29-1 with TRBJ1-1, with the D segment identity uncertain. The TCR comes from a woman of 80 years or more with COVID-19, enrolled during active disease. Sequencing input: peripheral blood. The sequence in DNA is TGCAGCGTTACGCGGGAGCCGGTGATGAACACTGAAGCTTTCTTT. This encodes CSVTREPVMNTEAFF.